This T cell receptor beta chain was sequenced during a study of human T cells and chemical hapten exposure. General study results and limits: Those TCRs sitting above 1 in 1000 frequency stayed the same with DPC sensitization.

As for this clonotype: Its target is not known. An end of the junction does not agree with germline; a read error may underlie this.

Germline CDR1 SGHDT, CDR2 YYEEEE. The CDR3 has 13 amino acids. TCRdb itself ran the 5' RACE reads through MiXCR, one entry per CDR3 protein. The sample has about 80,000 distinct CDR3 sequences; approximately 16% are singletons. It was from unfractionated whole blood that total RNA was extracted. The V and J genes are TRBV5-6 and TRBJ1-1; no reliable D call. The receptor was derived from a female donor in good health. CDR3 coding DNA: TGTGCCAGCAGTCTCGGCGGGAACTCTGAAGCTTTCTTT. Protein product: CASSLGGNSEAFF.